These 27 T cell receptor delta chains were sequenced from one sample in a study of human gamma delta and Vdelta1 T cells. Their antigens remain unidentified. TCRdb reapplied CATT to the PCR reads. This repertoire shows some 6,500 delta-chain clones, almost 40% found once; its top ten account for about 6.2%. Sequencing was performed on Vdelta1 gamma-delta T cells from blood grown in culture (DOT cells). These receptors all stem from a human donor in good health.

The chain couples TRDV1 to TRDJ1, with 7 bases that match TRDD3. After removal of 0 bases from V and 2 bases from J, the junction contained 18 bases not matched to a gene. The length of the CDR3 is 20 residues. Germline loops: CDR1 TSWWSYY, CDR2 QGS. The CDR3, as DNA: TGTGCTCTTGGGGAACTAGTGTCGGTGGGGATAGGGCCAAGGACCGATAAACTCATCTTT. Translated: CALGELVSVGIGPRTDKLIF.

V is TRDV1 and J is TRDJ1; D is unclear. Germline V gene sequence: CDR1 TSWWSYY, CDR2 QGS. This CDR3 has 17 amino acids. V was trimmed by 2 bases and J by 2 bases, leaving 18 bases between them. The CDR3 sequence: CALGEGRGPISTDKLIF. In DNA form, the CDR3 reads TGTGCTCTTGGGGAAGGTAGGGGTCCGATAAGTACCGATAAACTCATCTTT.

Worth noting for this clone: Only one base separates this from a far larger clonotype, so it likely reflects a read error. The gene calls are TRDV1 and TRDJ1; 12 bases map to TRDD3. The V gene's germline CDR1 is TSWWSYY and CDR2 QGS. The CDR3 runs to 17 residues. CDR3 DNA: TGTGCTCTTGGGGAGCTGGGGGATACGCATGGGGCCGATAACCTCATCTTT. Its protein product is CALGELGDTHGADNLIF.

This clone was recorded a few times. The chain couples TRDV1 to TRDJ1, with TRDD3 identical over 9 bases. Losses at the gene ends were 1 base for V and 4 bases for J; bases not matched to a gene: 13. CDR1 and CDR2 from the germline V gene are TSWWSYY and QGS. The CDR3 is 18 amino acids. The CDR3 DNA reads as TGTGCTCTTGGGGAACGTAGAGGCACTGGGGGAAGTCTCGATAAACTCATCTTT. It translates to CALGERRGTGGSLDKLIF.

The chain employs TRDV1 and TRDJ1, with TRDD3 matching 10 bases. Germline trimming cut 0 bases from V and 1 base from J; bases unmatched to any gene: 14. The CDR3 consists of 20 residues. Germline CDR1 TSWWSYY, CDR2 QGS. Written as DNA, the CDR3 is TGTGCTCTTGGGGAACTGGTTCATTACTGGGGGATCCTGGTCACCGATAAACTCATCTTT. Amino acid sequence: CALGELVHYWGILVTDKLIF.

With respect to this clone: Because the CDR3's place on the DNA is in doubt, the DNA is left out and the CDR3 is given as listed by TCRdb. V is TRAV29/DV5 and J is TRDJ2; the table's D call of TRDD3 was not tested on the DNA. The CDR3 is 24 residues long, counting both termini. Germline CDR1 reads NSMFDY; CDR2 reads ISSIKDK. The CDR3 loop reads CSVLLCSRDSYVPLGDTVTAQLFF.

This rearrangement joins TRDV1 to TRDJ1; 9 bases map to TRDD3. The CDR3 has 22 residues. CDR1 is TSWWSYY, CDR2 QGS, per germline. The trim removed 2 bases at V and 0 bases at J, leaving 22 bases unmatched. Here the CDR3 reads CALGELVFLRVLGDPYTDKLIF. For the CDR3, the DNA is TGTGCTCTTGGGGAATTGGTCTTCCTGCGAGTACTGGGGGACCCGTACACCGATAAACTCATCTTT.

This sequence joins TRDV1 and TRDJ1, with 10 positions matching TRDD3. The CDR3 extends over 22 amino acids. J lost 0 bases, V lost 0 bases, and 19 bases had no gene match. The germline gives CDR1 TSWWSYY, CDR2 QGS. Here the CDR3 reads CALGELPPWGIVDEGYTDKLIF. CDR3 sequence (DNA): TGTGCTCTTGGGGAACTTCCCCCCTGGGGGATAGTTGATGAGGGGTACACCGATAAACTCATCTTT.

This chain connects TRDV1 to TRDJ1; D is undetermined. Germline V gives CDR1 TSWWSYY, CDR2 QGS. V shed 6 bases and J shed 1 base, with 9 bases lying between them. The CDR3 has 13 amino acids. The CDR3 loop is CALGGLPTDKLIF. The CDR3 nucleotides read TGTGCTCTTGGTGGGTTACCCACCGATAAACTCATCTTT.

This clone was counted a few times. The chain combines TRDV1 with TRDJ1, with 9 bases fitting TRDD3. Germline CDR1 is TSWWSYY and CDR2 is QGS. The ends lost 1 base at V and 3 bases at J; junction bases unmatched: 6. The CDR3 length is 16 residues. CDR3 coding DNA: TGTGCTCTTGGGGAACGGTTGGGGGATAGGGCCGATAAACTCATCTTT. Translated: CALGERLGDRADKLIF.

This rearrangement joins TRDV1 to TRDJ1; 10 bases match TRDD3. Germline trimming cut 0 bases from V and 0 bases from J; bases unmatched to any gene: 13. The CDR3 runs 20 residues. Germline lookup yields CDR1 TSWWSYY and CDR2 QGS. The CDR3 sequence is CALGELFPVLGDLYTDKLIF. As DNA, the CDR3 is TGTGCTCTTGGGGAACTTTTTCCAGTACTGGGGGATCTCTACACCGATAAACTCATCTTT.

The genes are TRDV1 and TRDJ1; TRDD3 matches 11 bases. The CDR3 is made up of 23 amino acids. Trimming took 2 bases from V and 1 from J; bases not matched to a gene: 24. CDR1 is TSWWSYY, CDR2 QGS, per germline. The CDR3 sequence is CALGEVQLVLSGAGGYRTDKLIF. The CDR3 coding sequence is TGTGCTCTTGGGGAAGTACAGCTGGTCCTATCGGGGGCTGGGGGATACCGCACCGATAAACTCATCTTT.

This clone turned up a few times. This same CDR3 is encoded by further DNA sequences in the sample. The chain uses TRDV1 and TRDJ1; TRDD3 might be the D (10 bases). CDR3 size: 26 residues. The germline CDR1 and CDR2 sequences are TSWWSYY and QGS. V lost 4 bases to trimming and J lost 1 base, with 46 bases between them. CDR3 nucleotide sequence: TGTGCTCTTGGGGGCCTACCCCCTCCTTCCTACGATCGTACTTGGGGGGGATACGCTGGCACCGATAAACTCATCTTT. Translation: CALGGLPPPSYDRTWGGYAGTDKLIF.

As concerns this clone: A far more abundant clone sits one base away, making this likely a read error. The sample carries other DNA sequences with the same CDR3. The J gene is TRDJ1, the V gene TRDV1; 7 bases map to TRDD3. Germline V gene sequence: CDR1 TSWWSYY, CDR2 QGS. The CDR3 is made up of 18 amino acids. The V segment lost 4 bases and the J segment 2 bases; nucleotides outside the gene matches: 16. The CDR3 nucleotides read TGTGCTCTTGGGGCCTCTTCAATGTGGATACGCGATACCGATAAACTCATCTTT. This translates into CALGASSMWIRDTDKLIF.

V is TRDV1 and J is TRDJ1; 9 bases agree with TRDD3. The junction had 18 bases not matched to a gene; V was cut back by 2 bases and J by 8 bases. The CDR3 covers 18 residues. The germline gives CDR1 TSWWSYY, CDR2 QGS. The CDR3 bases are TGTGCTCTTGGGGAAGAGTACCTTCGAACTGGGGGACCTAGAAAACTCATCTTT. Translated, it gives CALGEEYLRTGGPRKLIF.

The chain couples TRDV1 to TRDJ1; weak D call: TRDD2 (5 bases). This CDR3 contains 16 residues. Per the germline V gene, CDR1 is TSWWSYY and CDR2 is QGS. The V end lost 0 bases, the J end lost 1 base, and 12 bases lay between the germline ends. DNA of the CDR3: TGTGCTCTTGGGGAACTTATACCCTACCTCACCGATAAACTCATCTTT. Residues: CALGELIPYLTDKLIF.

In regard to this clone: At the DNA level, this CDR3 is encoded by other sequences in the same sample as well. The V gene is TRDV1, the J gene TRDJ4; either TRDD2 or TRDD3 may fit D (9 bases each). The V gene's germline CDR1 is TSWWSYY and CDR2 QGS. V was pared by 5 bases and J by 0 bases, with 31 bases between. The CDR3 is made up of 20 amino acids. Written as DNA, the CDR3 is TGTGCTCTTGGGCATACACCTTCCTACTTAGGGGGATACCATACCAGACCCCTGATCTTT. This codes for CALGHTPSYLGGYHTRPLIF.

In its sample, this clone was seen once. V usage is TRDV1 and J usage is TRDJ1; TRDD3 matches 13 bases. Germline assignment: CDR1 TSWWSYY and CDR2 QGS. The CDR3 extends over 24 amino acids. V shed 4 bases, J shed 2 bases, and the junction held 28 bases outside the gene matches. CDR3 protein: CALGGGTFNFLLGDTPEETDKLIF. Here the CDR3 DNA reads TGTGCTCTTGGGGGAGGCACTTTCAACTTCTTACTGGGGGATACGCCTGAGGAGACCGATAAACTCATCTTT.

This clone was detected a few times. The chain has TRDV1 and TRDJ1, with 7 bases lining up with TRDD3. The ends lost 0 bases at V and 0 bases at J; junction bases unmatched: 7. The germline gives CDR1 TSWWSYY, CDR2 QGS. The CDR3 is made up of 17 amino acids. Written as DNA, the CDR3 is TGTGCTCTTGGGGAACTAGGCCTGGGGGGTTACACCGATAAACTCATCTTT. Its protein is CALGELGLGGYTDKLIF.

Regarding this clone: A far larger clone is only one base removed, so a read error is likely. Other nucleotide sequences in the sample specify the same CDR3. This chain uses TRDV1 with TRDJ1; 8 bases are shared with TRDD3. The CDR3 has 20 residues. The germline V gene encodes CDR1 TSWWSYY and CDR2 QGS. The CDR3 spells CALGEDFPPGGPKYTDKLIF. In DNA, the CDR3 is TGTGCCCTTGGGGAGGACTTTCCCCCTGGGGGACCCAAGTACACCGATAAACTCATCTTT.

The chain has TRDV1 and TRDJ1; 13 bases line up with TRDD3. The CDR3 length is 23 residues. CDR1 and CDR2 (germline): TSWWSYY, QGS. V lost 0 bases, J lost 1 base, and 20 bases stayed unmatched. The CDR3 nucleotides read TGTGCTCTTGGGGAACTATATGCGGCCTCCCCAAACTGGGGGATACGGGGCACCGATAAACTCATCTTT. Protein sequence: CALGELYAASPNWGIRGTDKLIF.

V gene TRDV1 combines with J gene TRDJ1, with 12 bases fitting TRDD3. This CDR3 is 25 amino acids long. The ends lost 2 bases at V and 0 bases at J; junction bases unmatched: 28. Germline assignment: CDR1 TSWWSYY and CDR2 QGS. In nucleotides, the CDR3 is TGTGCTCTTGGGGAATCGGCCTTCCTACGTAGGGGTACTGGGGGATACTATTCCGACACCGATAAACTCATCTTT. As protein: CALGESAFLRRGTGGYYSDTDKLIF.

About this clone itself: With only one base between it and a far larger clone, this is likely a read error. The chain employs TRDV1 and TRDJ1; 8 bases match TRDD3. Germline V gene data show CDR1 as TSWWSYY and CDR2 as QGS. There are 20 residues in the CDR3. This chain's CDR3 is CALGELRFPELGVTTDKRIF. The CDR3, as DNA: TGTGCTCTTGGGGAACTCCGCTTCCCTGAACTGGGGGTCACCACCGATAAACGCATCTTT.

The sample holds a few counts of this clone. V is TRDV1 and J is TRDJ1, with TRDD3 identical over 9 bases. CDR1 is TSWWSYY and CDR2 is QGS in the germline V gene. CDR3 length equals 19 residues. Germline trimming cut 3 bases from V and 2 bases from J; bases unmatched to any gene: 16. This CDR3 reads CALGDPLPSRGDTTDKLIF. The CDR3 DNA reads TGTGCTCTTGGGGACCCTCTTCCTAGCCGGGGGGATACTACCGATAAACTCATCTTT.

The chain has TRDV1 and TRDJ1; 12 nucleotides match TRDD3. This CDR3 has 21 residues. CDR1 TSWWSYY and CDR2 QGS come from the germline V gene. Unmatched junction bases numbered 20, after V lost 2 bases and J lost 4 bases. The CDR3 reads CALGEVNLYSTGGYKGDKLIF. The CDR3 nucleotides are TGTGCTCTTGGGGAAGTCAATCTGTACAGTACTGGGGGATACAAGGGCGATAAACTCATCTTT.

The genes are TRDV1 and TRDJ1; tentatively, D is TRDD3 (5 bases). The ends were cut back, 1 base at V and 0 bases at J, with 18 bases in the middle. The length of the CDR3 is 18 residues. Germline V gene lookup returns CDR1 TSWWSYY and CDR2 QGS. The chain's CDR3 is CALGEQGTLGDYTDKLIF. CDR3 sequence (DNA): TGTGCTCTTGGGGAACAAGGTACCCTGGGCGACTACACCGATAAACTCATCTTT.

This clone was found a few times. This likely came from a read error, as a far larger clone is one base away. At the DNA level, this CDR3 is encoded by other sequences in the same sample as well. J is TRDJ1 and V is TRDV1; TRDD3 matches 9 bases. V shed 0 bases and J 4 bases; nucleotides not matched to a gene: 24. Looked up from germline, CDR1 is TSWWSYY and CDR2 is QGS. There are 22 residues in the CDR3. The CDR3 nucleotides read TGTGCTCTTGGGGAACTAGACCCCCTACGGACCATTGGGGGATATGCGTTCGATAAACTCATCTTT. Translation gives CALGELDPLRTIGGYAFDKLIF.